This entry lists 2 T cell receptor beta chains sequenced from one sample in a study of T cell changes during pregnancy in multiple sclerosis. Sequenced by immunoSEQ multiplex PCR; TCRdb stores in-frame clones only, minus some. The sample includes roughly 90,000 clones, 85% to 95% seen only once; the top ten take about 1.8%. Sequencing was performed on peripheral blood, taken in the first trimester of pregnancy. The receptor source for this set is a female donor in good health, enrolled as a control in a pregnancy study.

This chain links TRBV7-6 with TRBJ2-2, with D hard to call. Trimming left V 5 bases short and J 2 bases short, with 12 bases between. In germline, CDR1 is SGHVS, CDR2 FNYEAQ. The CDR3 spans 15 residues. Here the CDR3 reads CASSPDWLNTGELFF. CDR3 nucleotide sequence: TGTGCCAGCAGCCCCGACTGGTTAAACACCGGGGAGCTGTTTTTT.

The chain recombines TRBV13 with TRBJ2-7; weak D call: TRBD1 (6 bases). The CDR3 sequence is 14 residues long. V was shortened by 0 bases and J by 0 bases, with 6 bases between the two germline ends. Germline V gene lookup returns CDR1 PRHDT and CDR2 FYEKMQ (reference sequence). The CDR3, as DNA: TGTGCCAGCAGCTTAGGGGACAGCTCCTACGAGCAGTACTTC. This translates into CASSLGDSSYEQYF.